One sample yielded the 9 T cell receptor beta chains listed below, sequenced in a study of regulatory T cells in long-lasting Graves disease. The TCR beta library used iRepertoire HTBI primers with Arm-PCR amplification of CDR3. TCRdb analysed the multiplex PCR reads with MiXCR anew, one entry per CDR3 protein. Of about 440,000 distinct CDR3 sequences detected, over 15% appear once; the ten largest clones hold roughly 23%. The sample's time point: newly diagnosed GD, antithyroid drugs for less than 3 months. PBMC RNA was the source of the TCR library. This sample also belongs to another study, concerning T cells in Graves' hyperthyroidism and ophthalmopathy.

The starting material was peripheral blood mononuclear cells (PBMCs), obtained at new diagnosis, from a patient treated with antithyroid drugs. The receptors come from a woman aged 18-29 years with Graves disease.

This chain uses TRBV19 with TRBJ1-1; TRBD1 is a possible D gene (6 bases). This CDR3 comprises 15 residues. The germline V gene encodes CDR1 LNHDA and CDR2 SQIVND (reference sequence). V dropped 6 bases and J dropped 4 bases, with 18 bases sitting between them. The chain's CDR3 is CASRGRQGGPTEAFF. The CDR3 DNA sequence: TGTGCCAGTAGGGGCAGGCAAGGGGGACCCACTGAAGCTTTCTTT.

This sequence joins TRBV4-1 and TRBJ2-3, with 14 bases aligning to TRBD2. The J segment lost 4 bases and the V segment lost 1 base, leaving 4 bases of the junction unmatched. Germline V gene lookup returns CDR1 MGHRA and CDR2 YSYEKL. The CDR3 is 17 amino acids. CDR3 residues: CASSQGLAGGPPDTQYF. CDR3 in DNA: TGCGCCAGCAGCCAAGGACTAGCGGGAGGGCCACCAGATACGCAGTATTTT.

This clonotype was recorded many times. The V call is TRBV20-1, the J call TRBJ2-1; the D is unclear. Looked up from germline, CDR1 is DFQATT and CDR2 is SNEGSKA (reference sequence). The V gene lost 6 bases and the J gene lost 6 bases, with 9 bases spanning the gap. The CDR3 consists of 11 residues. CDR3 DNA sequence: TGCAGTGCCCGTATAATCAATGAGCAGTTCTTC. Translated: CSARIINEQFF.

The chain joins TRBV6-9 to TRBJ1-1; D unclear. Germline assignment: CDR1 MNHGY and CDR2 SVAAGI. V dropped 4 bases and J dropped 0 bases, with 9 bases sitting between them. The CDR3 spans 14 residues. The CDR3 region is CASSWSEMNTEAFF. The CDR3 nucleotides read TGTGCCAGCAGTTGGAGTGAAATGAACACTGAAGCTTTCTTT.

This clonotype appeared many times. The V gene is TRBV15, the J gene TRBJ2-1; D unclear. CDR3 length equals 16 residues. Trimming left V 0 bases short and J 4 bases short, with 13 bases between. The V gene's germline CDR1 is LNHNV and CDR2 YYDKDF (reference sequence). The CDR3 nucleotides read TGTGCCACCAGCAGAGATCGCGATGTTTCGTACAATGAGCAGTTCTTC. Translation gives CATSRDRDVSYNEQFF.

This chain links TRBV7-9 with TRBJ2-5; 15 nucleotides match TRBD2. Germline V gene sequence: CDR1 SEHNR, CDR2 FQNEAQ (reference sequence). CDR3 length: 18 residues. With V trimmed by 5 bases and J by 2 bases, 9 bases remained unmatched. CDR3 protein: CASSLPGLAGGLQETQYF. CDR3 DNA sequence: TGTGCCAGCAGCCTCCCGGGACTAGCGGGAGGATTGCAAGAGACCCAGTACTTC.

This clonotype was recorded a few times. The V call is TRBV7-3, the J call TRBJ2-1; 10 nucleotides line up with TRBD2. The germline V gene encodes CDR1 SGHTA and CDR2 FQGTGA. CDR3 size: 15 residues. V lost 5 bases and J lost 4; bases outside the gene matches: 5. The CDR3 spells CASSAAGGVYNEQFF. CDR3 coding DNA: TGTGCCAGCAGCGCAGCGGGAGGGGTTTACAATGAGCAGTTCTTC.

This clonotype came up a few times. The V gene is TRBV2, the J gene TRBJ2-3, with TRBD2 matching 10 bases. The CDR3 contains 17 residues. Trimming cost V 5 bases and J 1 base; bases outside gene matches: 9. Germline CDR1 reads SNHLY; CDR2 reads FYNNEI. CDR3 DNA sequence: TGTGCCAGCAGTTTTAGAGGAGCGGGAGGGGGCACAGATACGCAGTATTTT. Translated: CASSFRGAGGGTDTQYF. The full variable domain, with the rest looked up from reference TRBV2 and TRBJ2-3, is EPEVTQTPSHQVTQMGQEVILRCVPISNHLYFYWYRQILGQKVEFLVSFYNNEISEKSEIFDDQFSVERPDGSNFTLKIRSTKLEDSAMYFCASSFRGAGGGTDTQYFGPGTRLTVL.

This clonotype was recorded at least ten times. V gene TRBV30 combines with J gene TRBJ1-5; possibly TRBD1 for D (6 bases). Germline CDR1 GTSNPN, CDR2 SVGIG (reference sequence). Trimming left V 2 bases short and J 5 bases short, with 16 bases between. CDR3 length equals 15 residues. The CDR3 sequence: CAWSTLGQQDQPQHF. The CDR3, as DNA: TGTGCCTGGAGTACCTTAGGACAGCAGGATCAGCCCCAGCATTTT.